One and the same sample provided the 24 T cell receptor beta chains below, sequenced in a study of graft-versus-host responses after intestinal transplantation. Repertoires were generated with immunoSEQ multiplex PCR, while TCRdb's copy carries only in-frame clones and drops some. The sample has about 43,000 clones; about 94% are singletons. Sequenced material: PBMCs, taken about 320 days after intestinal transplant. Every receptor here comes from a human patient who received an intestinal transplant, so some T cells may come from the graft donor.

V gene TRBV6-6 combines with J gene TRBJ2-5; 10 nucleotides line up with TRBD2. The CDR3 runs 14 residues. Germline V gene data show CDR1 as MNHNY and CDR2 as SVGAGI (reference sequence). J was trimmed by 5 bases and V by 6 bases; bases with no gene match: 6. The CDR3 DNA reads TGTGCCAGCAGCTTAGCGGGGGGCGGGGAGACCCAGTACTTC. The encoded protein is CASSLAGGGETQYF.

This sequence joins TRBV4-1 and TRBJ2-3; D is uncertain. Trimming shortened V by 1 base and J by 5 bases, and 1 base separated the two germline ends. The CDR3 extends over 11 amino acids. Germline V CDR1 and CDR2: MGHRA, YSYEKL. The DNA of the CDR3 is TGCGCCAGCAGCCAAGGAGATACGCAGTATTTT. Translation: CASSQGDTQYF.

This clone was observed a few times. The gene calls are TRBV7-6 and TRBJ2-2; D is unclear. Germline V gene sequence: CDR1 SGHVS, CDR2 FNYEAQ. Trimming left V 0 bases short and J 4 bases short, with 3 bases between. CDR3 size: 13 residues. CDR3 nucleotides: TGTGCCAGCAGCTTAGCCGGCACCGGGGAGCTGTTTTTT. It encodes CASSLAGTGELFF.

The V gene is TRBV4-1, the J gene TRBJ1-2; D uncertain. Germline V lookup: CDR1 MGHRA, CDR2 YSYEKL. This CDR3 spans 16 amino acids. The ends were cut back, 2 bases at V and 2 bases at J, with 15 bases in the middle. The DNA for the CDR3 is TGCGCCAGCAGCCAAAACGCTGGCACAGCGAACTATGGCTACACCTTC. Residues: CASSQNAGTANYGYTF.

The CDR3 is CASSSAGVGDTQYF. The DNA for the CDR3 is TGCGCCAGCTCTTCGGCGGGAGTAGGAGATACGCAGTATTTT. The J gene is TRBJ2-3, the V gene TRBV10-2; 7 bases are shared with TRBD2. This CDR3 region has 14 residues. V lost 8 bases, J lost 5 bases, and 10 bases stayed unmatched. Germline V gene lookup returns CDR1 WSHSY and CDR2 SAAADI.

With respect to this clone: At one end, the junction sequence differs from germline, possibly due to a read error. The chain joins TRBV19 to TRBJ1-6, with 7 bases lining up with TRBD1. The germline V gene has CDR1 LNHDA and CDR2 SQIVND (reference sequence). The CDR3 is 11 residues long. The CDR3 bases are TGTGCCAGTAGTATACCGGGACAGTGGCGCTTT. It specifies CASSIPGQWRF.

The chain carries TRBV11-2 and TRBJ2-2; D is unclear. Trimming shortened V by 0 bases and J by 0 bases, and 11 bases separated the two germline ends. The CDR3 runs 17 residues. CDR1 is SGHAT, CDR2 FQNNGV, per germline. The DNA for the CDR3 is TGTGCCAGCAGCTTAGAACTGTCAGACCCGAACACCGGGGAGCTGTTTTTT. It specifies CASSLELSDPNTGELFF.

The chain has TRBV19 and TRBJ2-1; 9 positions agree with TRBD2. The V gene end was trimmed by 0 bases and the J gene end by 9 bases; junction bases not matched to a gene: 9. This CDR3 is built from 16 residues. Germline V gene data show CDR1 as LNHDA and CDR2 as SQIVND (reference sequence). The CDR3 protein is CASSIDAGGPNVEQFF. The CDR3 DNA follows: TGTGCCAGTAGTATAGACGCGGGAGGGCCGAACGTTGAGCAGTTCTTC. The full variable domain, completed using reference TRBV19 and TRBJ2-1, is DGGITQSPKYLFRKEGQNVTLSCEQNLNHDAMYWYRQDPGQGLRLIYYSQIVNDFQKGDIAEGYSVSREKKESFPLTVTSAQKNPTAFYLCASSIDAGGPNVEQFFGPGTRLTVL.

The V call is TRBV11-2, the J call TRBJ1-6; the match to TRBD1 covers 8 bases. J gave up 10 bases and V 1 base, and 6 bases lay outside the gene matches. The CDR3 is 15 amino acids. Germline V gives CDR1 SGHAT, CDR2 FQNNGV. CDR3 DNA sequence: TGTGCCAGCAGCTTAGCGCCAGGGGGCGAGTCACCCCTCCACTTT. This gives the protein CASSLAPGGESPLHF.

This clone was observed once. This sequence joins TRBV2 and TRBJ2-7; tentatively, D is TRBD1 (6 bases). This CDR3 is built from 14 residues. V was shortened by 7 bases and J by 5 bases, with 18 bases between the two germline ends. In germline, CDR1 is SNHLY, CDR2 FYNNEI. The CDR3 loop is CASTGQSPENEQYF. In DNA, the CDR3 is TGTGCCAGCACCGGACAGTCGCCCGAAAACGAGCAGTACTTC.

The rearrangement uses TRBV10-1 and TRBJ2-3, with 15 nucleotides matching TRBD2. The CDR3 runs to 18 residues. V gave up 3 bases and J gave up 4 bases; unmatched junction bases: 8. Germline V lookup: CDR1 WNHNN, CDR2 SYGVQD (reference sequence). Written as DNA, the CDR3 is TGCGCCAGCAGTGACGGGACTAGCGGGAGGTCTGGGTCAGATACGCAGTATTTT. Residues: CASSDGTSGRSGSDTQYF.

The V gene is TRBV6-6, the J gene TRBJ2-7; D gene ambiguous. V was cut by 2 bases and J by 1 base, with 9 bases left in between. The germline gives CDR1 MNHNY, CDR2 SVGAGI (reference sequence). CDR3 length equals 14 residues. This chain's CDR3 is CASSYTVGSYEQYF. The CDR3 region has the DNA TGTGCCAGCAGTTACACTGTGGGGTCCTACGAGCAGTACTTC.

This clone is a singleton in its sample. The genes are TRBV7-9 and TRBJ2-2; D possibly uses TRBD1 or TRBD2 (6 bases each). Trimming left V 3 bases short and J 5 bases short, with 10 bases between. Germline V gene sequence: CDR1 SEHNR, CDR2 FQNEAQ (reference sequence). There are 14 residues in the CDR3. CDR3 DNA sequence: TGTGCCAGCAGCTTCCAGGGGAGGACCGGGGAGCTGTTTTTT. This gives the protein CASSFQGRTGELFF.

This sequence joins TRBV6-1 and TRBJ1-2; D is ambiguous. There are 14 residues in the CDR3. V was clipped by 2 bases and J by 4 bases, with 11 bases between them. In germline, CDR1 is MNHNS, CDR2 SASEGT. CDR3 coding DNA: TGTGCCAGCAGTGAAACGGGAGTCCTCTATGGCTACACCTTC. Amino acids: CASSETGVLYGYTF.

This rearrangement joins TRBV5-4 to TRBJ1-3; a possible D gene is TRBD1 (5 bases). The germline V gene has CDR1 SGHNT and CDR2 YYREEE (reference sequence). V shed 3 bases and J shed 4 bases, with 8 bases lying between them. The CDR3 consists of 13 residues. The CDR3 region has the DNA TGTGCCAGCAGCTCGGCAGGGGGAAACACCATATATTTT. Translating it yields CASSSAGGNTIYF. Together with reference TRBV5-4 and TRBJ1-3, the CDR3 gives the full variable domain: ETGVTQSPTHLIKTRGQQVTLRCSSQSGHNTVSWYQQALGQGPQFIFQYYREEENGRGNFPPRFSGLQFPNYSSELNVNALELDDSALYLCASSSAGGNTIYFGEGSWLTVV.

This rearrangement joins TRBV5-6 to TRBJ2-3, with TRBD2 matching over 7 bases. With V trimmed by 4 bases and J by 2 bases, 19 bases remained unmatched. The CDR3 runs to 19 residues. Germline assignment: CDR1 SGHDT and CDR2 YYEEEE. CDR3 nucleotides: TGTGCCAGCAGCCATAACCCGGCGGGAGCGTGGAGTGTCACAGATACGCAGTATTTT. It codes for CASSHNPAGAWSVTDTQYF.

The V call is TRBV15, the J call TRBJ1-2; the D gene is possibly TRBD1 (5 bases). Germline V gene sequence: CDR1 LNHNV, CDR2 YYDKDF (reference sequence). V was cut by 0 bases and J by 6 bases, with 17 bases left in between. The length of the CDR3 is 16 residues. CDR3 region: CATSRDRDPRVHGYTF. DNA for the CDR3: TGTGCCACCAGCAGAGACAGGGACCCAAGGGTCCATGGCTACACCTTC.

This clone was observed a single time. The V gene is TRBV12-5, the J gene TRBJ2-1, with D perhaps TRBD1 (8 bases). The CDR3 consists of 21 residues. The V end lost 6 bases, the J end lost 5 bases, and 35 bases lay between the germline ends. In germline, CDR1 is LGHNT, CDR2 FRNRAP. In DNA, the CDR3 is TGTGCTAGTGGCTTACAACAGGGGGACTATTCTGTGGTCGGGGATCACAATGAGCAGTTCTTC. Encoded protein: CASGLQQGDYSVVGDHNEQFF.

This clone has only one observation. This chain links TRBV30 with TRBJ1-5; D is perhaps TRBD1 (5 bases). CDR3 size: 15 residues. Between the trimmed V and J ends, which lost 1 base and 4 bases, there was a span of 14 bases. Germline CDR1 is GTSNPN and CDR2 is SVGIG (reference sequence). Here the CDR3 reads CAWSGGGAKNQPQHF. In nucleotides, the CDR3 is TGTGCCTGGAGTGGTGGGGGAGCCAAGAATCAGCCCCAGCATTTT.

The chain uses TRBV4-1 and TRBJ2-7; D unclear. CDR3 size: 13 residues. Germline CDR1 is MGHRA and CDR2 is YSYEKL. V gave up 4 bases and J gave up 5 bases, with 12 bases separating them. The CDR3 sequence is CASSPQAADEQYF. CDR3 sequence (DNA): TGCGCCAGCAGCCCCCAGGCGGCGGACGAGCAGTACTTC.

The CDR3 spells CASSDLGRNQPQHF. For the CDR3, the DNA is TGTGCCAGCAGTGATCTGGGGAGGAATCAGCCCCAGCATTTT. This rearrangement joins TRBV2 to TRBJ1-5, with D uncertain. The CDR3 contains 14 residues. Germline CDR1 is SNHLY and CDR2 is FYNNEI. V was shortened by 3 bases and J by 4 bases, with 10 bases between the two germline ends.

This rearrangement joins TRBV5-4 to TRBJ2-1, with TRBD1 matching over 8 bases. The germline gives CDR1 SGHNT, CDR2 YYREEE (reference sequence). Trimming at V came to 1 base and at J to 8 bases, leaving 8 bases not matched to a gene. CDR3 length: 15 residues. The DNA of the CDR3 is TGTGCCAGCAGCTTGCAGGGGGCGCGACGGGATGAGCAGTTCTTC. Translation: CASSLQGARRDEQFF.

CDR3 region: CASYSGYEQYF. CDR3 coding DNA: TGTGCCAGCTACTCAGGTTACGAGCAGTACTTC. V gene TRBV28 combines with J gene TRBJ2-7; D unresolved. The germline V gene encodes CDR1 MDHEN and CDR2 SYDVKM. CDR3 length: 11 amino acids. V dropped 8 bases and J dropped 4 bases, with 9 bases sitting between them.

The J gene is TRBJ1-6, the V gene TRBV19; no definite D call. Germline V gene data show CDR1 as LNHDA and CDR2 as SQIVND (reference sequence). V was cut by 5 bases and J by 0 bases, with 17 bases left in between. The CDR3 consists of 18 residues. The CDR3 here is CASSPAWGSSSYNSPLHF. For the CDR3, the DNA is TGTGCCAGTAGTCCAGCCTGGGGTTCCAGCTCCTATAATTCACCCCTCCACTTT.